This entry lists 17 T cell receptor beta chains sequenced from one sample in a study of post-analysis software for immune sequencing data. Findings and limits, study-wide: Controls had lower frequencies than patients of a few TRBV segments, which included TRBV5-6, TRBV5-1 and TRBV20-1.

No cognate antigen is known for these TCRs. Sequencing libraries made from TCR beta cDNA carried unique molecular identifiers. Via MiXCR, TCRdb re-called the PCR reads, giving one row per CDR3 protein. The sample holds about 680,000 distinct CDR3 sequences, approximately 60% seen once. Sequenced material: blood. All receptors derive from a girl aged 2-10 years with multiple sclerosis.

J is TRBJ2-6 and V is TRBV7-3, with D tentatively TRBD2 (7 bases). V lost 1 base and J 0 bases, leaving 19 bases between the germline ends. Germline V CDR1 and CDR2: SGHTA, FQGTGA. CDR3 size: 20 residues. The CDR3 sequence: CASSLILPGGDSSGANVLTF. In DNA, the CDR3 is TGTGCCAGCAGCTTAATATTGCCGGGGGGCGACAGCTCTGGGGCCAACGTCCTGACTTTC.

This chain links TRBV28 with TRBJ2-1, with 7 bases lining up with TRBD2. This CDR3 has 17 amino acids. Germline V gene data show CDR1 as MDHEN and CDR2 as SYDVKM. The J segment lost 0 bases and the V segment lost 8 bases, leaving 13 bases of the junction unmatched. CDR3 DNA sequence: TGTGCCAGCCTCGCCCGGGGGGTCCGTAGCTCCTACAATGAGCAGTTCTTC. It yields the protein CASLARGVRSSYNEQFF.

A single count supports this clonotype. The rearrangement uses TRBV5-1 and TRBJ2-1; D remains unclear. Trimming took off 4 bases at V and 7 bases at J, with 12 bases between the two ends. This CDR3 is 13 amino acids long. The germline V gene encodes CDR1 SGHRS and CDR2 YFSETQ. CDR3 sequence: CASSRLETNEQFF. The CDR3 DNA reads as TGCGCCAGCAGCCGGCTAGAGACTAATGAGCAGTTCTTC.

This rearrangement joins TRBV5-1 to TRBJ2-7, with TRBD1 matching 7 bases. The CDR3 extends over 17 amino acids. CDR1 SGHRS and CDR2 YFSETQ come from the germline V gene. The trim removed 3 bases at V and 0 bases at J, leaving 12 bases unmatched. This CDR3 is CASSCSDRAEISYEQYF. Written as DNA, the CDR3 is TGCGCCAGCAGCTGTAGCGACAGGGCTGAGATCTCCTACGAGCAGTACTTC.

The CDR3 loop is CSARQGAQNSPLHF. The CDR3, as DNA: TGCAGTGCCCGTCAGGGGGCTCAGAATTCACCCCTCCACTTT. V usage is TRBV20-1 and J usage is TRBJ1-6; TRBD1 aligns across 8 bases. The V and J ends lost 6 bases and 7 bases, in that order; junction bases with no gene match: 8. CDR1 and CDR2 (germline): DFQATT, SNEGSKA (reference sequence). The CDR3 contains 14 residues.

This chain uses TRBV6-5 with TRBJ2-1; D ambiguous. There are 13 residues in the CDR3. Germline V gene data show CDR1 as MNHEY and CDR2 as SVGAGI. Trimming pared 2 bases from V and 9 bases from J, leaving 11 bases between. CDR3 DNA: TGTGCCAGCAGTTACGGAAAAGGCTCTGAGCAGTTCTTC. It encodes CASSYGKGSEQFF.

The CDR3 DNA reads as TGTGCCAGCACCCAAGACCAGAACAATGAGCAGTTCTTC. It encodes CASTQDQNNEQFF. The chain recombines TRBV5-5 with TRBJ2-1; D call uncertain. This CDR3 region has 13 residues. Germline CDR1 reads SGHKS; CDR2 reads YYEKEE (reference sequence). V gave up 6 bases and J gave up 5 bases, with 12 bases separating them.

This clonotype has a handful of counts. As DNA, the CDR3 is TGTGCCAGCAGCTTAGGCGGGGGGGCAAGGGAGCAGTTCTTC. This translates into CASSLGGGAREQFF. The rearrangement links TRBV7-2 to TRBJ2-1; 9 positions agree with TRBD2. The V and J ends lost 1 base and 10 bases, in that order; junction bases with no gene match: 5. Germline V lookup: CDR1 SGHTA, CDR2 FQGNSA. The CDR3 consists of 14 residues.

The chain is built from TRBV5-4 and TRBJ2-1, with TRBD2 as a possible D gene (6 bases). Trimming pared 4 bases from V and 0 bases from J, leaving 14 bases between. The CDR3 runs 16 residues. Germline CDR1 is SGHNT and CDR2 is YYREEE (reference sequence). This chain's CDR3 is CASSPRDPSSYNEQFF. For the CDR3, the DNA is TGTGCCAGCAGCCCGCGGGACCCTAGCTCCTACAATGAGCAGTTCTTC.

The chain uses TRBV7-2 and TRBJ1-5; perhaps TRBD1 as D (6 bases). Germline CDR1 is SGHTA and CDR2 is FQGNSA. V dropped 2 bases and J dropped 0 bases, with 11 bases sitting between them. This CDR3 contains 16 residues. CDR3 nucleotides: TGTGCCAGCAGCTTACGTGAGGGGGGTAGCAATCAGCCCCAGCATTTT. Its translation: CASSLREGGSNQPQHF. Using reference TRBV7-2 and TRBJ1-5 for the parts outside the CDR3, the full variable domain is GAGVSQSPSNKVTEKGKDVELRCDPISGHTALYWYRQSLGQGLEFLIYFQGNSAPDKSGLPSDRFSAERTGGSVSTLTIQRTQQEDSAVYLCASSLREGGSNQPQHFGDGTRLSIL.

The chain carries TRBV29-1 and TRBJ1-2; 9 bases agree with TRBD1. Germline CDR1 is SQVTM and CDR2 is ANQGSEA. Trimming removed 2 bases from V and 4 bases from J; junction bases left unmatched: 8. The length of the CDR3 is 15 residues. The CDR3 spells CSVEKNRGPSYGYTF. Written as DNA, the CDR3 is TGCAGCGTTGAAAAGAACAGGGGGCCTAGCTATGGCTACACCTTC.

The V gene is TRBV7-2, the J gene TRBJ2-3, with D unclear. This CDR3 is built from 16 residues. V lost 4 bases and J lost 2, with 16 bases in between. Per germline, CDR1 SGHTA and CDR2 FQGNSA. Here the CDR3 DNA reads TGTGCCAGCAGCTCCCCCCTCCCTTTTCCCACAGATACGCAGTATTTT. Protein sequence: CASSSPLPFPTDTQYF.

This CDR3 reads CASSPRGSLNEKLFF. In DNA, the CDR3 is TGTGCCAGCTCACCACGGGGCAGCTTGAATGAAAAACTGTTTTTT. The chain employs TRBV18 and TRBJ1-4, with TRBD1 as a possible D gene (5 bases). V shed 1 base and J shed 5 bases, with 11 bases lying between them. This CDR3 has 15 amino acids. Germline-derived CDR1 and CDR2 are KGHSH and LQKENI. The full variable domain, rest sourced from reference TRBV18 and TRBJ1-4, is NAGVMQNPRHLVRRRGQEARLRCSPMKGHSHVYWYRQLPEEGLKFMVYLQKENIIDESGMPKERFSAEFPKEGPSILRIQQVVRGDSAAYFCASSPRGSLNEKLFFGSGTQLSVL.

The chain has TRBV14 and TRBJ2-1; 14 bases line up with TRBD2. Germline V lookup: CDR1 SGHDN, CDR2 FVKESK. The junction had 6 bases not matched to a gene; V was cut back by 0 bases and J by 8 bases. The CDR3 has 17 amino acids. The CDR3 region has the DNA TGTGCCAGCAGCCAAGACCTGGGACTAGCGGGGGCCCATGAGCAGTTCTTC. This codes for CASSQDLGLAGAHEQFF.

The chain joins TRBV6-2 or TRBV6-3 to TRBJ2-2, with D perhaps given as TRBD1 or TRBD2 (6 bases each). Trimming took off 6 bases at V and 5 bases at J, with 19 bases between the two ends. CDR3 length: 16 amino acids. The germline gives CDR1 MNHEY, CDR2 SVGEGT. CDR3 protein: CASRELGGSRTGELFF. CDR3 coding DNA: TGTGCCAGCAGGGAACTCGGGGGCTCTAGAACCGGGGAGCTGTTTTTT.

This clonotype was recorded only once. The chain uses TRBV9 and TRBJ2-7; 9 bases match TRBD2. The germline gives CDR1 SGDLS, CDR2 YYNGEE. The CDR3 covers 15 residues. V shed 0 bases, J shed 5 bases, and the junction held 6 bases outside the gene matches. CDR3 sequence: CASSVEGSGRDEQYF. CDR3 DNA: TGTGCCAGCAGCGTAGAAGGTAGCGGGAGAGACGAGCAGTACTTC.

This clonotype was seen only once. The gene calls are TRBV6-2 or TRBV6-3 and TRBJ1-1, with D hard to call. The CDR3 runs to 14 residues. CDR1 is MNHEY and CDR2 is SVGEGT in the germline V gene. Trimming took 4 bases from V and 1 from J, leaving 10 bases between them. CDR3 DNA: TGTGCCAGCAGTTCCGCCGAGCCGAACACTGAAGCTTTCTTT. Amino acids: CASSSAEPNTEAFF.